These 4 T cell receptor beta chains share one sample of origin, sequenced in a study of type 1 and type 2 diabetes patients. PCR was run on genomic DNA. The TCR beta CDR3 region was amplified using 30 forward and 13 reverse primers. TCRdb analysed the multiplex PCR reads with MiXCR anew, one entry per CDR3 protein. The sample includes 250,000 or so distinct CDR3 sequences, roughly 44% of them seen just once. Sequenced sample: peripheral blood mononuclear cells (PBMCs). These receptors all stem from a man younger than 35 with type 2 diabetes.

This sequence joins TRBV7-9 and TRBJ2-3; the match to TRBD2 covers 7 bases. The CDR3 is made up of 16 amino acids. Germline V CDR1 and CDR2: SEHNR, FQNEAQ (reference sequence). V gave up 7 bases and J gave up 4 bases; unmatched junction bases: 14. CDR3 residues: CASTPLTSVGADTQYF. CDR3 DNA sequence: TGTGCCAGCACTCCCCTCACTAGCGTGGGGGCAGATACGCAGTATTTT. Based on the CDR3 plus reference TRBV7-9 and TRBJ2-3, the full variable domain is DTGVSQNPRHKITKRGQNVTFRCDPISEHNRLYWYRQTLGQGPEFLTYFQNEAQLEKSRLLSDRFSAERPKGSFSTLEIQRTEQGDSAMYLCASTPLTSVGADTQYFGPGTRLTVL.

With respect to this clonotype: An end of the junction differs from the germline gene, which may be a read error. The chain employs TRBV7-8 and TRBJ2-6; maybe TRBD1 (6 bases). The germline CDR1 and CDR2 sequences are SGHVS and FQNEAQ. The CDR3 length is 19 residues. The CDR3 nucleotides read TGTGCTAGCAGCTTCAACCGGGACAAAAGACATTCTGGGGCCAACGTCCTGACTTTC. This sequence encodes CASSFNRDKRHSGANVLTF.

This clonotype was observed many times. V is TRBV25-1 and J is TRBJ2-7; no clear D gene. Germline loops: CDR1 MGHDK, CDR2 SYGVNS. This CDR3 region has 12 residues. The V end lost 3 bases, the J end lost 3 bases, and 6 bases lay between the germline ends. The CDR3 protein is CASSDAIYEQYF. The CDR3 DNA sequence: TGTGCCAGCAGTGACGCGATCTACGAGCAGTACTTC.

The gene calls are TRBV6-5 and TRBJ2-7, with D perhaps being TRBD1 or TRBD2 (5 bases each). V lost 6 bases and J 2 bases, leaving 11 bases between the germline ends. CDR1 and CDR2 from the germline V gene are MNHEY and SVGAGI. There are 13 residues in the CDR3. The CDR3 DNA follows: TGTGCCAGCAGAGGAGAGGGGCCCTACGAGCAGTACTTC. It specifies CASRGEGPYEQYF.